The 2 T cell receptor beta chains in this list originate from one sample, sequenced in a study of T cells in Graves' hyperthyroidism and ophthalmopathy. There were TCR beta CDR3 regions amplified from RNA transcripts. With the HTBI primer set, the TCR CDR3 went through a first round of RT-PCR. TCRdb redid the calling of the multiplex PCR reads with MiXCR, one entry per CDR3 protein. In the table there are about 49,000 distinct CDR3 sequences, 45% to 65% of which are singletons. The sample was peripheral blood or thyroid tissue (not recorded which). Receptors originate from a man between 18 and 35 years old with Graves' hyperthyroidism.

The J gene is TRBJ1-1, the V gene TRBV6-5; no firm D call. Germline V gives CDR1 MNHEY, CDR2 SVGAGI. The CDR3 is 14 amino acids. V was pared by 0 bases and J by 3 bases, with 8 bases between. The CDR3 sequence is CASSYSGRYTEAFF. The CDR3 region has the DNA TGTGCCAGCAGTTACTCGGGCAGATACACTGAAGCTTTCTTT.

V usage is TRBV11-2 and J usage is TRBJ2-7, with 7 bases matching TRBD1. This CDR3 is built from 15 residues. J gave up 3 bases and V 2 bases, and 7 bases lay outside the gene matches. Germline V gene lookup returns CDR1 SGHAT and CDR2 FQNNGV. The CDR3 nucleotides are TGTGCCAGCAGCTTAACCGGGACAGCTGGCTACGAGCAGTACTTC. It yields the protein CASSLTGTAGYEQYF.